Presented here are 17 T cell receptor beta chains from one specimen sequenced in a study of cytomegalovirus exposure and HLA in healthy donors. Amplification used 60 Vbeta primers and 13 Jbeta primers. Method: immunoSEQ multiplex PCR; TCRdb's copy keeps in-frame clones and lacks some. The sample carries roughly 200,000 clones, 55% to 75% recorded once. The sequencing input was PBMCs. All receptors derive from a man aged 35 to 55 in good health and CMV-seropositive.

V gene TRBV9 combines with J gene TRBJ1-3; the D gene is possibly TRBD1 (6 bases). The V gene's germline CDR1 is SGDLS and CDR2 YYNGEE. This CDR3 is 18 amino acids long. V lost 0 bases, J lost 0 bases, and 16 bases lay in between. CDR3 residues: CASSVDPVQGGSGNTIYF. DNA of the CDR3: TGTGCCAGCAGCGTAGACCCCGTACAGGGCGGCTCTGGAAACACCATATATTTT.

CDR3 amino acids: CASTPTGFGTGELFF. The CDR3 nucleotides are TGTGCCAGCACCCCGACAGGGTTTGGCACCGGGGAGCTGTTTTTT. The genes are TRBV27 and TRBJ2-2, with TRBD1 matching over 7 bases. Germline V gene lookup returns CDR1 MNHEY and CDR2 SMNVEV (reference sequence). J lost 4 bases, V lost 7 bases, and 9 bases had no gene match. This CDR3 is 15 amino acids long.

The CDR3 loop reads CASSLRGTEAFF. As DNA, the CDR3 is TGTGCCAGCAGCTTAAGGGGAACTGAAGCTTTCTTT. The rearrangement uses TRBV7-2 and TRBJ1-1, with a weak D call TRBD1 (5 bases). Per germline, CDR1 SGHTA and CDR2 FQGNSA. The CDR3 is made up of 12 amino acids. V was shortened by 2 bases and J by 5 bases, with 6 bases between the two germline ends.

CDR3 DNA sequence: TGTGCCAGTAGTTTGGGACAGGGAGCTAATGAAAAACTGTTTTTT. Protein product: CASSLGQGANEKLFF. The chain couples TRBV19 to TRBJ1-4; 9 bases line up with TRBD1. The CDR3 extends over 15 amino acids. V was pared by 5 bases and J by 3 bases, with 4 bases of the junction left unmatched. From germline, CDR1 is LNHDA and CDR2 SQIVND (reference sequence).

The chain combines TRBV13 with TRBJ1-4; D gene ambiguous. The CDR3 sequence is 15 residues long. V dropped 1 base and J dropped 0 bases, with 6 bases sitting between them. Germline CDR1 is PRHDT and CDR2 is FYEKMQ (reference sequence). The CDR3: CASSLAGATNEKLFF. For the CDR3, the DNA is TGTGCCAGCAGCTTAGCAGGTGCAACTAATGAAAAACTGTTTTTT.

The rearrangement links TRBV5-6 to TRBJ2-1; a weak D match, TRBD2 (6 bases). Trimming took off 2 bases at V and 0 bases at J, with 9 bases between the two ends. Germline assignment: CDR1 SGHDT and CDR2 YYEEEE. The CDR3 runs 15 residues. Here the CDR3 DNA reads TGTGCCAGCAGCTTATACGGGAGCTCCTACAATGAGCAGTTCTTC. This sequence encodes CASSLYGSSYNEQFF.

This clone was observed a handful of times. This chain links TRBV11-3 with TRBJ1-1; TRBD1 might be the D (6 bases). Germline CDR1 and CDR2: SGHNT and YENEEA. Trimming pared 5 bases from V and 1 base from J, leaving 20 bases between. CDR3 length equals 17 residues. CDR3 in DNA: TGTGCCAGCAGCGGGGGCCGACGCCTGGGTAGGAACACTGAAGCTTTCTTT. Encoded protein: CASSGGRRLGRNTEAFF.

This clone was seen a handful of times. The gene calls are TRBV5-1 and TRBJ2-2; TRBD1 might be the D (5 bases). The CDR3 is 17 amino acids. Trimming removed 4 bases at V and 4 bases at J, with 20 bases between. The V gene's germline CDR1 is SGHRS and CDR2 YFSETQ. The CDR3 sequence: CASSPREQASSTGELFF. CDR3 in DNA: TGCGCCAGCAGCCCACGTGAACAGGCCTCGAGCACCGGGGAGCTGTTTTTT.

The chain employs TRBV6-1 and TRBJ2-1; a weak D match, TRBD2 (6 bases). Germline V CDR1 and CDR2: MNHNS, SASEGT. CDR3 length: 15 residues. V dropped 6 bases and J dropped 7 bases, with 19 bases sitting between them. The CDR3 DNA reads TGTGCCAGCAGCCCTCTTTGGGGGGTGTCGAATGAGCAGTTCTTC. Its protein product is CASSPLWGVSNEQFF.

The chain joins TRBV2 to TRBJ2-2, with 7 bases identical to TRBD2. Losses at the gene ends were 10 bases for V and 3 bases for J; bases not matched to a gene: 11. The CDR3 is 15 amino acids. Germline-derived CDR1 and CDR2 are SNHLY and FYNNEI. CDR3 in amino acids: CATAGGAGYTGELFF. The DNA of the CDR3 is TGTGCCACCGCCGGGGGAGCGGGGTACACCGGGGAGCTGTTTTTT.

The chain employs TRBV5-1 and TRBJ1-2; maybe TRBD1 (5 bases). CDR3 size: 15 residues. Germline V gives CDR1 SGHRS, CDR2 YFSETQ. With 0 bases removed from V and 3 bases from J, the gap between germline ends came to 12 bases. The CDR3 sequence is CASSLDIGDHYGYTF. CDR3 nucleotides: TGCGCCAGCAGCTTGGATATAGGGGATCACTATGGCTACACCTTC.

CDR3 nucleotide sequence: TGTGCCATCAGTGAGCGAGGGGGCAGATCACCCCTCCACTTT. Residues: CAISERGGRSPLHF. The chain recombines TRBV10-3 with TRBJ1-6, with 7 bases identical to TRBD1. This CDR3 contains 14 residues. J was trimmed by 10 bases and V by 2 bases; bases with no gene match: 5. Germline lookup yields CDR1 ENHRY and CDR2 SYGVKD.

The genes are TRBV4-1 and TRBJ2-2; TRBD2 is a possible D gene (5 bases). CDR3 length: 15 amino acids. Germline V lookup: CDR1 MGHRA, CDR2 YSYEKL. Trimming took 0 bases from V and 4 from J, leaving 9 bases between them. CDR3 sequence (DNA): TGCGCCAGCAGCCAAGATGAGGGTACCACCGGGGAGCTGTTTTTT. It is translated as CASSQDEGTTGELFF.

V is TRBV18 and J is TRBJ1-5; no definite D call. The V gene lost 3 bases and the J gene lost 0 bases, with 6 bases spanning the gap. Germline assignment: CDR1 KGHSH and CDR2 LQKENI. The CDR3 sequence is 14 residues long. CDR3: CASSPGYSNQPQHF. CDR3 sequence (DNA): TGTGCCAGCTCACCGGGCTATAGCAATCAGCCCCAGCATTTT. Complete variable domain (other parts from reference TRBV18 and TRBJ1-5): NAGVMQNPRHLVRRRGQEARLRCSPMKGHSHVYWYRQLPEEGLKFMVYLQKENIIDESGMPKERFSAEFPKEGPSILRIQQVVRGDSAAYFCASSPGYSNQPQHFGDGTRLSIL.

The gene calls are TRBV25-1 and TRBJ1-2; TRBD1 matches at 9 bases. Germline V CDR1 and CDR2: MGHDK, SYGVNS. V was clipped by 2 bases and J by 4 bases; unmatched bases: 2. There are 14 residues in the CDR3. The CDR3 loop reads CASSETGGPYGYTF. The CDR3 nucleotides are TGTGCCAGCAGTGAAACAGGGGGCCCCTATGGCTACACCTTC.

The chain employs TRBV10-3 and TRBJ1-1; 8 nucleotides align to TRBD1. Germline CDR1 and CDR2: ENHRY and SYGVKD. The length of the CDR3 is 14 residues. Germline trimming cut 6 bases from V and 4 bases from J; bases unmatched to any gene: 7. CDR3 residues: CAISVTGEGTEAFF. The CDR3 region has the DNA TGTGCCATCAGCGTGACAGGGGAGGGCACTGAAGCTTTCTTT.

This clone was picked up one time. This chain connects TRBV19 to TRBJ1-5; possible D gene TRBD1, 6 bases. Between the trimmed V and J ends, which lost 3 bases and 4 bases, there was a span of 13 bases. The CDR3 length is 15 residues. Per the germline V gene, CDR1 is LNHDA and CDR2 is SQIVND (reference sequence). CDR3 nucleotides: TGTGCCAGTAGTATTCGGGGGGCTATAAATCAGCCCCAGCATTTT. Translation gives CASSIRGAINQPQHF. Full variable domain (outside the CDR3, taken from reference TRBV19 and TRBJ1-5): DGGITQSPKYLFRKEGQNVTLSCEQNLNHDAMYWYRQDPGQGLRLIYYSQIVNDFQKGDIAEGYSVSREKKESFPLTVTSAQKNPTAFYLCASSIRGAINQPQHFGDGTRLSIL.